The 19 T cell receptor beta chains reported below all come from one sample, sequenced in a study of coeliac disease (dated 2022 in TCRdb). The library was produced with the immunoSEQ multiplex PCR assay. TCRdb took this table from immuneACCESS and kept in-frame rearrangements with V and J called. Such tables lack part of the clones; where checked against another copy, unresolved V genes explain under half of the gap, and the rest is unexplained. The sample table shows about 1,100 clones, and nearly 55% are seen once. About 47% of the sample goes to the ten largest clones. The sample was intraepithelial lymphocytes from the gut. Explained via the paper, the cell subset or site label denotes: intraepithelial cell (IEC) fraction of small intestinal biopsy. The receptor set was obtained from a woman younger than 45 without celiac disease.

V gene TRBV5-5 combines with J gene TRBJ1-6; the D gene is possibly TRBD1 (5 bases). V lost 0 bases and J 0 bases, leaving 10 bases between the germline ends. Germline CDR1 reads SGHKS; CDR2 reads YYEKEE (reference sequence). This CDR3 is built from 17 residues. The CDR3, as DNA: TGTGCCAGCAGCTTGGGGGACGGGAGCTCCTATAATTCACCCCTCCACTTT. Amino acid sequence: CASSLGDGSSYNSPLHF.

The J gene is TRBJ1-1, the V gene TRBV5-1; the D gene is possibly TRBD1 (5 bases). V lost 0 bases and J lost 4, with 10 bases in between. The length of the CDR3 is 14 residues. Germline CDR1 is SGHRS and CDR2 is YFSETQ. CDR3 region: CASSLETASTEAFF. As DNA, the CDR3 is TGCGCCAGCAGCTTGGAGACAGCGAGCACTGAAGCTTTCTTT. The variable domain in full, completed from reference TRBV5-1 and TRBJ1-1, reads KAGVTQTPRYLIKTRGQQVTLSCSPISGHRSVSWYQQTPGQGLQFLFEYFSETQRNKGNFPGRFSGRQFSNSRSEMNVSTLELGDSALYLCASSLETASTEAFFGQGTRLTVV.

The chain employs TRBV5-1 and TRBJ1-1; 10 bases map to TRBD1. This CDR3 is built from 17 residues. The V gene end was trimmed by 4 bases and the J gene end by 2 bases; junction bases not matched to a gene: 11. From germline, CDR1 is SGHRS and CDR2 YFSETQ. The CDR3 here is CASSPTDRGVINTEAFF. The CDR3, as DNA: TGCGCCAGCAGCCCCACGGACAGGGGGGTCATTAACACTGAAGCTTTCTTT.

The chain employs TRBV19 and TRBJ1-5; no firm D call. CDR1 is LNHDA and CDR2 is SQIVND in the germline V gene (reference sequence). V gave up 0 bases and J gave up 7 bases, with 16 bases separating them. The CDR3 is 16 amino acids. CDR3 coding DNA: TGTGCCAGTAGTATAGATATAGGGTTTGGAGGCCAGCCCCAGCATTTT. Encoded protein: CASSIDIGFGGQPQHF.

The chain links TRBV6-5 to TRBJ2-5; D is undetermined. This CDR3 is 15 amino acids long. Germline CDR1 MNHEY, CDR2 SVGAGI. With 6 bases removed from V and 3 bases from J, the gap between germline ends came to 17 bases. The CDR3 coding sequence is TGTGCCAGCAGCGTAACGGGTTTCGGAAAAGAGACCCAGTACTTC. It specifies CASSVTGFGKETQYF.

In its sample, this clone was seen a few times. The J gene is TRBJ1-5, the V gene TRBV29-1; maybe TRBD1 (6 bases). CDR1 and CDR2 (germline): SQVTM, ANQGSEA. CDR3 length: 15 residues. The V and J ends lost 2 bases and 6 bases respectively, with 17 bases between them. The CDR3 nucleotides are TGCAGCGTTGAAAGAGGTAGGACAGATTGTCAGCCCCAGCATTTT. Protein sequence: CSVERGRTDCQPQHF.

The chain recombines TRBV11-2 with TRBJ2-2; D is possibly TRBD2 (5 bases). V lost 5 bases, J lost 3 bases, and 25 bases lay in between. Germline CDR1 and CDR2: SGHAT and FQNNGV. The CDR3 is 19 residues long. CDR3 residues: CASSPGVAEMGFHTGELFF. CDR3 nucleotides: TGTGCCAGCAGCCCCGGGGTGGCGGAAATGGGCTTCCACACCGGGGAGCTGTTTTTT.

V gene TRBV5-1 combines with J gene TRBJ1-4; the D gene is possibly TRBD1 (6 bases). With 0 bases removed from V and 3 bases from J, the gap between germline ends came to 9 bases. The CDR3 loop spans 15 amino acids. From germline, CDR1 is SGHRS and CDR2 YFSETQ. The CDR3 region has the DNA TGCGCCAGCAGCTTGGCGACAGGACCTAATGAAAAACTGTTTTTT. It is translated as CASSLATGPNEKLFF.

The chain couples TRBV7-9 to TRBJ1-6; D unresolved. Trimming took 4 bases from V and 8 from J, leaving 15 bases between them. The CDR3 covers 15 residues. Looked up from germline, CDR1 is SEHNR and CDR2 is FQNEAQ (reference sequence). The CDR3 spells CASSSDQPIYSPLHF. CDR3 coding DNA: TGTGCCAGCAGCTCTGATCAACCTATCTATTCACCCCTCCACTTT.

The chain joins TRBV27 to TRBJ2-1, with TRBD2 matching over 8 bases. Germline CDR1 MNHEY, CDR2 SMNVEV (reference sequence). The CDR3 sequence is 14 residues long. Trimming removed 8 bases from V and 4 bases from J; junction bases left unmatched: 7. The CDR3 loop reads CASAFGGGYNEQFF. CDR3 coding DNA: TGTGCCAGCGCCTTCGGGGGGGGATACAATGAGCAGTTCTTC.

This clone was counted a single time. This chain joins TRBV27 and TRBJ2-7, with D possibly TRBD1 on 6 matching bases. Looked up from germline, CDR1 is MNHEY and CDR2 is SMNVEV (reference sequence). The V and J ends lost 0 bases and 7 bases respectively, with 16 bases between them. There are 15 residues in the CDR3. CDR3 region: CASSLSVQGLREQYF. The CDR3 region has the DNA TGTGCCAGCAGTTTATCGGTGCAGGGGTTGAGGGAGCAGTACTTC.

This sequence joins TRBV9 and TRBJ2-5; maybe TRBD1 (5 bases). Trimming shortened V by 4 bases and J by 4 bases, and 14 bases separated the two germline ends. The CDR3 length is 14 residues. Looked up from germline, CDR1 is SGDLS and CDR2 is YYNGEE. The CDR3, as DNA: TGTGCCAGCAGCCCCCGTGGGGCCCGAGAGACCCAGTACTTC. Amino acid sequence: CASSPRGARETQYF.

V gene TRBV27 combines with J gene TRBJ2-7, with D maybe TRBD1 (6 bases). The CDR3 totals 18 residues. CDR1 and CDR2 (germline): MNHEY, SMNVEV (reference sequence). Trimming shortened V by 5 bases and J by 2 bases, and 25 bases separated the two germline ends. CDR3 residues: CASSHSPLGAIVTYEQYF. The CDR3 coding sequence is TGTGCCAGCAGTCATTCCCCTCTGGGGGCGATAGTCACCTACGAGCAGTACTTC.

The gene calls are TRBV28 and TRBJ1-1, with 8 bases fitting TRBD1. CDR3 size: 16 residues. Germline V CDR1 and CDR2: MDHEN, SYDVKM. V lost 5 bases, J lost 0 bases, and 8 bases stayed unmatched. The CDR3 sequence: CASSPAGTGLNTEAFF. The CDR3 bases are TGTGCCAGCAGTCCCGCCGGGACAGGATTGAACACTGAAGCTTTCTTT.

V is TRBV30 and J is TRBJ1-4, with D possibly TRBD1 on 5 matching bases. This CDR3 spans 14 amino acids. V lost 0 bases and J 3 bases, leaving 8 bases between the germline ends. Per germline, CDR1 GTSNPN and CDR2 SVGIG (reference sequence). The CDR3 is CAWSVGVANEKLFF. The CDR3 coding sequence is TGTGCCTGGAGTGTAGGGGTGGCTAATGAAAAACTGTTTTTT.

The gene calls are TRBV11-3 and TRBJ2-7, with 8 bases lining up with TRBD1. The V gene end was trimmed by 1 base and the J gene end by 5 bases; junction bases not matched to a gene: 1. CDR1 SGHNT and CDR2 YENEEA come from the germline V gene. The CDR3 runs to 13 residues. The chain's CDR3 is CASSLAGGDEQYF. CDR3 nucleotide sequence: TGTGCCAGCAGCTTAGCAGGGGGCGACGAGCAGTACTTC. Variable domain in full (rest from reference TRBV11-3 and TRBJ2-7): EAGVVQSPRYKIIEKKQPVAFWCNPISGHNTLYWYLQNLGQGPELLIRYENEEAVDDSQLPKDRFSAERLKGVDSTLKIQPAELGDSAVYLCASSLAGGDEQYFGPGTRLTVT.

The chain recombines TRBV28 with TRBJ2-3; a possible D gene is TRBD1 (6 bases). Germline lookup yields CDR1 MDHEN and CDR2 SYDVKM. The CDR3 length is 15 residues. Trimming removed 4 bases at V and 6 bases at J, with 17 bases between. The CDR3: CASSSYTQGSDTQYF. The DNA for the CDR3 is TGTGCCAGCAGTTCCTATACACAGGGTTCGGATACGCAGTATTTT.

V and J are TRBV19 and TRBJ1-2, with 10 nucleotides matching TRBD1. CDR1 and CDR2 from the germline V gene are LNHDA and SQIVND (reference sequence). V shed 3 bases, J shed 4 bases, and the junction held 2 bases outside the gene matches. This CDR3 contains 14 residues. The CDR3 sequence: CASSMRQGAYGYTF. The CDR3 nucleotides read TGTGCCAGTAGTATGAGACAGGGGGCCTATGGCTACACCTTC. Based on the CDR3 plus reference TRBV19 and TRBJ1-2, the full variable domain is DGGITQSPKYLFRKEGQNVTLSCEQNLNHDAMYWYRQDPGQGLRLIYYSQIVNDFQKGDIAEGYSVSREKKESFPLTVTSAQKNPTAFYLCASSMRQGAYGYTFGSGTRLTVV.

The sample holds a few counts of this clone. The rearrangement links TRBV5-1 to TRBJ2-5; D remains unclear. Trimming shortened V by 0 bases and J by 3 bases, and 21 bases separated the two germline ends. The CDR3 is 18 amino acids. The V gene's germline CDR1 is SGHRS and CDR2 YFSETQ. The CDR3, as DNA: TGCGCCAGCAGCTTGGCCTCCCGATTCCCGCAGGAAGAAGAGACCCAGTACTTC. Encoded protein: CASSLASRFPQEEETQYF.